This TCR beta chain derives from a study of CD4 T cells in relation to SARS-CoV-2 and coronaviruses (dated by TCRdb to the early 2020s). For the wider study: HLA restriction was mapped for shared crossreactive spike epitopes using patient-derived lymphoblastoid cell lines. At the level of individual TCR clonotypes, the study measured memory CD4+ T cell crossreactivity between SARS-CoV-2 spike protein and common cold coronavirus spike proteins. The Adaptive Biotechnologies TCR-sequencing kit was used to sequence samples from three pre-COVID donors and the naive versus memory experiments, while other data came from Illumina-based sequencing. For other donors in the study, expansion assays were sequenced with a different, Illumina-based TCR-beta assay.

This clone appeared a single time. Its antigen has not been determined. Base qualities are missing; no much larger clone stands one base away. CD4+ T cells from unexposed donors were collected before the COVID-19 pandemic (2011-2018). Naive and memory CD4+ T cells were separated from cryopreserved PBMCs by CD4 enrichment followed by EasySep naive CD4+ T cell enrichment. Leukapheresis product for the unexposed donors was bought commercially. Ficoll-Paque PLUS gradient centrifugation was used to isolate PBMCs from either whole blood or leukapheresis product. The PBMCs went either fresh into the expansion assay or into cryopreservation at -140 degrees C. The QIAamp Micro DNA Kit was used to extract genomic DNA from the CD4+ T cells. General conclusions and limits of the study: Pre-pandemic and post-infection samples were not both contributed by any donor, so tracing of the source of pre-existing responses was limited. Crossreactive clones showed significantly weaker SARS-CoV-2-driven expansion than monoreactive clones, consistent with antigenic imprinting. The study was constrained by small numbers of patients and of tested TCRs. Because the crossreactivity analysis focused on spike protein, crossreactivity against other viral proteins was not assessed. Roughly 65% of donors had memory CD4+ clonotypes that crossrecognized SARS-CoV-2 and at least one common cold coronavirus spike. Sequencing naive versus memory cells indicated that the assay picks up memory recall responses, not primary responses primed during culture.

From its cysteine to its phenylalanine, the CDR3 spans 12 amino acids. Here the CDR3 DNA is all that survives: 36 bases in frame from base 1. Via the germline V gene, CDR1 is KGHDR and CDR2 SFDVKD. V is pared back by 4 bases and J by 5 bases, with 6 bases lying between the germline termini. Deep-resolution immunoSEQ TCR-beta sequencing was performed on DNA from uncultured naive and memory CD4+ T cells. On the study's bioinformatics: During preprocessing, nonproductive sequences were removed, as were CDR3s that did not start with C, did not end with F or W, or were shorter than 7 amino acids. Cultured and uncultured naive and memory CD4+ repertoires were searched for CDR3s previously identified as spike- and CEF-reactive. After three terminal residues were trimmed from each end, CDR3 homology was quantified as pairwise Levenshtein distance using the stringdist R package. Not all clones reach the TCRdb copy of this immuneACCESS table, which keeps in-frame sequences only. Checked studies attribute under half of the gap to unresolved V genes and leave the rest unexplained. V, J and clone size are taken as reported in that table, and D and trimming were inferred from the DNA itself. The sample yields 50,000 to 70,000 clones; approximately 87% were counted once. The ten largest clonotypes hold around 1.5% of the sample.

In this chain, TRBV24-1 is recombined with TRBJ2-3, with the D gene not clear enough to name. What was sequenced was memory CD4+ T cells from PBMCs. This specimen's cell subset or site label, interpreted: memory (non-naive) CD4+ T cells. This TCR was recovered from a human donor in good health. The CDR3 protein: CATSELGDTQYF. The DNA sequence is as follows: TGTGCCACCAGTGAGTTGGGAGATACGCAGTATTTT.